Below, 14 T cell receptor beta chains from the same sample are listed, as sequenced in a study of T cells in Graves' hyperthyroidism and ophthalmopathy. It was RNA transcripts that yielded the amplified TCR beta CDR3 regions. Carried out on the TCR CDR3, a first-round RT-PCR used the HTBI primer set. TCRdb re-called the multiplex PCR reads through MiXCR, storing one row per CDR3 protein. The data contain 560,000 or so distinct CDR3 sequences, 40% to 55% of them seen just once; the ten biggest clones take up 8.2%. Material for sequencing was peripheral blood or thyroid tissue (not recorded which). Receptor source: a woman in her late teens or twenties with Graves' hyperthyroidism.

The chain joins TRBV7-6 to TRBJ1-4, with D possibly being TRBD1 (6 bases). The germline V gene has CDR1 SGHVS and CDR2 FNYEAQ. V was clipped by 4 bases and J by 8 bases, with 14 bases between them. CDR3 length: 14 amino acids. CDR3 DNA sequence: TGTGCCAGCAGCTCAGGGGAGGGAGAGGAAAAACTGTTTTTT. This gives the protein CASSSGEGEEKLFF.

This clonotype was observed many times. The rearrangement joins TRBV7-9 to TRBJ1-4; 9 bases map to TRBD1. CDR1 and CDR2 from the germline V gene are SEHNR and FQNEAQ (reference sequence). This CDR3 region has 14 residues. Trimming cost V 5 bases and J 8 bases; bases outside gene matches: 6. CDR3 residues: CASSRDRGDEKLFF. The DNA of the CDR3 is TGTGCCAGCAGCCGCGACAGGGGGGACGAAAAACTGTTTTTT.

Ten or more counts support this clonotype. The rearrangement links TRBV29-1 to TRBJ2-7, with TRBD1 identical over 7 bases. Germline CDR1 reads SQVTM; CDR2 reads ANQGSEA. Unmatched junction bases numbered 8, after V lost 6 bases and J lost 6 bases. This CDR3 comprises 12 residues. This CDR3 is CSVRDSAVEQYF. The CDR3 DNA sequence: TGCAGCGTACGGGACAGTGCGGTCGAGCAGTACTTC.

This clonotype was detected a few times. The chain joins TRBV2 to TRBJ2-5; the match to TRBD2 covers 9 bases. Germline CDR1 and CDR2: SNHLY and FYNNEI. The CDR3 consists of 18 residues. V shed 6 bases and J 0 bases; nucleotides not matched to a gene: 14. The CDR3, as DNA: TGTGCCAGCAGCCTCGGGGCTAGCGGGACTCTGTACCAAGAGACCCAGTACTTC. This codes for CASSLGASGTLYQETQYF.

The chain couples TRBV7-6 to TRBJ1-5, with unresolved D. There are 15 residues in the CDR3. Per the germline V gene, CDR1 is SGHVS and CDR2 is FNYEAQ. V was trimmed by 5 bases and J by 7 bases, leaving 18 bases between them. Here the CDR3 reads CASSPRRGHRQPQHF. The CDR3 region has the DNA TGTGCCAGCAGCCCGAGACGGGGTCATCGGCAGCCCCAGCATTTT. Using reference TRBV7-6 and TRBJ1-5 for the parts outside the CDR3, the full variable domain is GAGVSQSPRYKVTKRGQDVALRCDPISGHVSLYWYRQALGQGPEFLTYFNYEAQQDKSGLPNDRFSAERPEGSISTLTIQRTEQRDSAMYRCASSPRRGHRQPQHFGDGTRLSIL.

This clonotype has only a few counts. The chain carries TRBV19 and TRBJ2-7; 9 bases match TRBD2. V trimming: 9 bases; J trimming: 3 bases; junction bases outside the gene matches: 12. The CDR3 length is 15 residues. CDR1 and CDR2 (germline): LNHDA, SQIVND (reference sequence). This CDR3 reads CASGRIAGDLYEQYF. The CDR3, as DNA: TGTGCCAGCGGGCGGATAGCGGGAGATCTCTACGAGCAGTACTTC. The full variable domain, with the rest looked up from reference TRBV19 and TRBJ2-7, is DGGITQSPKYLFRKEGQNVTLSCEQNLNHDAMYWYRQDPGQGLRLIYYSQIVNDFQKGDIAEGYSVSREKKESFPLTVTSAQKNPTAFYLCASGRIAGDLYEQYFGPGTRLTVT.

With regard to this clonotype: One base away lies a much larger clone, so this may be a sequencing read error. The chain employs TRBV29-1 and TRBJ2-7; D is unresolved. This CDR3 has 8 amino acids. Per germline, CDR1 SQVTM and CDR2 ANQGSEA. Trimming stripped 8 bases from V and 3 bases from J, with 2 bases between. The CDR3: CSYYEQYF. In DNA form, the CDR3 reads TGCAGCTACTACGAGCAGTACTTC.

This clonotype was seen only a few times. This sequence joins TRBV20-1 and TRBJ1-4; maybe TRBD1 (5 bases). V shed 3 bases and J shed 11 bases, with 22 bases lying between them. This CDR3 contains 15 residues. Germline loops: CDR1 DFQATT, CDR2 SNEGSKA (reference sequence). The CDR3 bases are TGCAGTGCTAGTAGGGTGGTTGGGACTGTAGGCAAACTGTTTTTT. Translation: CSASRVVGTVGKLFF.

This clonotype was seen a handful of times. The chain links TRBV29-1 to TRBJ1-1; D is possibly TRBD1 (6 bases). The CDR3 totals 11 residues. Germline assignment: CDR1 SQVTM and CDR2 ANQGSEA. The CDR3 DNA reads TGCAGTATAAAAGGGGGAACTGAAGCTTTCTTT. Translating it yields CSIKGGTEAFF.

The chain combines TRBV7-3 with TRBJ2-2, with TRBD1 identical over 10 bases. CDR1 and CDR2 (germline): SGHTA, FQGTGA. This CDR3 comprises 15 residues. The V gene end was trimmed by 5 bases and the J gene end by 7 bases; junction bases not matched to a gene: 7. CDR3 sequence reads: CASSPEDRGFGELFF. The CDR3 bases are TGTGCCAGCAGCCCAGAGGACAGGGGGTTCGGGGAGCTGTTTTTT.

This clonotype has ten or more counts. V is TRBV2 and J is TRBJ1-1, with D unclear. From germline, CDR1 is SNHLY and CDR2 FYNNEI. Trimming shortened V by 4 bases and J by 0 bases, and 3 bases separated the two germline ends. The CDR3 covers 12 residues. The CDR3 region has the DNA TGTGCCAGCAGTGTGCTGAACACTGAAGCTTTCTTT. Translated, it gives CASSVLNTEAFF.

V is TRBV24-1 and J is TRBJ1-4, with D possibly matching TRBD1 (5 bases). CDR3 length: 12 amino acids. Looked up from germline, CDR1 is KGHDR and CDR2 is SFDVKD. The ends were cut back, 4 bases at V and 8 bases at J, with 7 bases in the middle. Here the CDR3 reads CATSEGEEKLFF. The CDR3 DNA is TGTGCCACCAGTGAGGGGGAAGAAAAACTGTTTTTT.

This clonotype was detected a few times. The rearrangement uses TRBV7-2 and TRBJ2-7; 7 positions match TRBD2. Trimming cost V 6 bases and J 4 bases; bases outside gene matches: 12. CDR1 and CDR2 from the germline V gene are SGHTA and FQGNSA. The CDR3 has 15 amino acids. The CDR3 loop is CASRQTAGEVYEQYF. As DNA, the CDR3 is TGTGCCAGCAGACAGACGGCGGGAGAGGTTTACGAGCAGTACTTC.

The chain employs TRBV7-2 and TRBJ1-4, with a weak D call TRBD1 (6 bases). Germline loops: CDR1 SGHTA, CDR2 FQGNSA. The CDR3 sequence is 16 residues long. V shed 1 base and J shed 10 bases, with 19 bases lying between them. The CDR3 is CASSLGFQGLGGKLFF. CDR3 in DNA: TGTGCCAGCAGCTTAGGTTTTCAGGGGCTGGGGGGAAAACTGTTTTTT. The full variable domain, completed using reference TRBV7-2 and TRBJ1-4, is GAGVSQSPSNKVTEKGKDVELRCDPISGHTALYWYRQSLGQGLEFLIYFQGNSAPDKSGLPSDRFSAERTGGSVSTLTIQRTQQEDSAVYLCASSLGFQGLGGKLFFGSGTQLSVL.